Each of the 9 T cell receptor beta chains below was sequenced from the same sample in a study of T cells of healthy individuals. Each CDR3 protein gets one entry after TCRdb re-called the 5' RACE reads with MiXCR. The sample shows around 63,000 distinct CDR3 sequences, 15% to 20% of them seen only once. The source of these receptors is a human donor in good health.

Remarks on this clonotype: This may arise from a read error, as a much more abundant clone is one base away. The chain employs TRBV29-1 and TRBJ1-6; D ambiguous. The V and J ends lost 4 bases and 5 bases respectively, with 6 bases between them. The CDR3 runs 12 residues. Germline lookup yields CDR1 SQVTM and CDR2 ANQGSEA. CDR3 loop: CSVVADNSPLHF. The CDR3 DNA follows: TGCAGCGTTGTGGCCGATAATTCACCCCTCCACTTT.

This clonotype was picked up many times. This sequence joins TRBV12-3 or TRBV12-4 and TRBJ2-7; 13 bases match TRBD2. Trimming at V came to 1 base and at J to 5 bases, leaving 8 bases not matched to a gene. The length of the CDR3 is 17 residues. CDR3 in DNA: TGTGCCAGCAGTTTAGGTCCCCCGGGACTAGCGGGACACGAGCAGTACTTC. This translates into CASSLGPPGLAGHEQYF.

This clonotype was seen only a few times. The chain links TRBV13 to TRBJ2-7; 8 nucleotides align to TRBD2. Germline lookup yields CDR1 PRHDT and CDR2 FYEKMQ (reference sequence). The J segment lost 0 bases and the V segment lost 5 bases, leaving 12 bases of the junction unmatched. CDR3 size: 17 residues. The CDR3 spells CASSTGGMRPSSYEQYF. The CDR3 nucleotides read TGTGCCAGCAGCACGGGAGGGATGAGGCCGAGCTCCTACGAGCAGTACTTC. The full variable domain, with the rest looked up from reference TRBV13 and TRBJ2-7, is AAGVIQSPRHLIKEKRETATLKCYPIPRHDTVYWYQQGPGQDPQFLISFYEKMQSDKGSIPDRFSAQQFSDYHSELNMSSLELGDSALYFCASSTGGMRPSSYEQYFGPGTRLTVT.

This clonotype has a count of ten or more. The chain combines TRBV29-1 with TRBJ1-4; D is perhaps TRBD1 (6 bases). Trimming removed 6 bases at V and 8 bases at J, with 13 bases between. This CDR3 is 12 amino acids long. Germline V gene data show CDR1 as SQVTM and CDR2 as ANQGSEA. DNA for the CDR3: TGCAGCGTGCGGGACATGACGGAAAAACTGTTTTTT. Translation: CSVRDMTEKLFF.

In its sample, this clonotype was seen a few times. The V call is TRBV28, the J call TRBJ1-2; 9 nucleotides agree with TRBD1. Germline CDR1 reads MDHEN; CDR2 reads SYDVKM. This CDR3 contains 14 residues. Trimming removed 3 bases from V and 4 bases from J; junction bases left unmatched: 3. The CDR3 loop reads CASSLGDRAYGYTF. CDR3 DNA sequence: TGTGCCAGCAGTTTGGGGGACAGGGCCTATGGCTACACCTTC.

Points on this clonotype: A much larger clone sits a single nucleotide away, making a read error possible. The J gene is TRBJ2-2, the V gene TRBV29-1; possibly TRBD1 or TRBD2 for D (5 bases each). The CDR3 spans 16 residues. Trimming stripped 3 bases from V and 4 bases from J, with 18 bases between. Germline V gene sequence: CDR1 SQVTM, CDR2 ANQGSEA. CDR3 coding DNA: TGCAGCGTTGATGGGTGGGACCTAATCGGCACCGGGGAGCTGTTTTTT. Amino acids: CSVDGWDLIGTGELFF.

Concerning this clonotype itself: Sequence at one end of the junction differs from germline and may be a read error. The rearrangement links TRBV20-1 to TRBJ1-4, with unresolved D. The CDR3 has 13 residues. CDR1 and CDR2 (germline): DFQATT, SNEGSKA (reference sequence). Written as DNA, the CDR3 is TGCAGTGCTGGAGAAGGGAGAGATGAAAAACTGTTTTTT. This gives the protein CSAGEGRDEKLFF.

The table lists this clonotype with many counts. V and J are TRBV19 and TRBJ2-7; D is uncertain. CDR3 length: 13 residues. Trimming pared 0 bases from V and 2 bases from J, leaving 5 bases between. Germline V gene data show CDR1 as LNHDA and CDR2 as SQIVND (reference sequence). CDR3: CASSIDRTYEQYF. CDR3 in DNA: TGTGCCAGTAGTATAGACAGGACCTACGAGCAGTACTTC. Looking up the rest from reference TRBV19 and TRBJ2-7 gives the full variable domain: DGGITQSPKYLFRKEGQNVTLSCEQNLNHDAMYWYRQDPGQGLRLIYYSQIVNDFQKGDIAEGYSVSREKKESFPLTVTSAQKNPTAFYLCASSIDRTYEQYFGPGTRLTVT.

This clonotype has more than one count but fewer than ten. V usage is TRBV5-1 and J usage is TRBJ2-2; 8 bases line up with TRBD1. CDR3 length: 14 residues. Germline V lookup: CDR1 SGHRS, CDR2 YFSETQ. V lost 7 bases and J lost 6; bases outside the gene matches: 8. The CDR3 DNA reads as TGCGCCAGCGGACAGGGAGGACCCCCCGGGGAGCTGTTTTTT. Protein: CASGQGGPPGELFF.